The 9 T cell receptor beta chains in this list originate from one sample, sequenced in a study of blood T cell repertoires in COVID-19. This table comes from immunoSEQ multiplex PCR, and its TCRdb copy is limited to in-frame clones, with some not included. The sample holds around 380,000 clones, approximately 77% seen once. The sample consisted of peripheral blood. The receptors were gathered from a human donor with acute or convalescent COVID-19. The donor label of this sample is uncertain.

The chain links TRBV6-5 to TRBJ1-1; TRBD1 might be the D (5 bases). The V end lost 6 bases, the J end lost 4 bases, and 12 bases lay between the germline ends. The V gene's germline CDR1 is MNHEY and CDR2 SVGAGI. CDR3 size: 13 residues. CDR3 bases: TGTGCCAGCAGGGGGGGTGTGGCCACTGAAGCTTTCTTT. As protein: CASRGGVATEAFF.

The V gene is TRBV5-6, the J gene TRBJ1-1; the D gene is possibly TRBD1 (5 bases). Between the trimmed V and J ends, which lost 2 bases and 3 bases, there was a span of 8 bases. The length of the CDR3 is 13 residues. CDR1 and CDR2 (germline): SGHDT, YYEEEE. CDR3 sequence (DNA): TGTGCCAGCAGCTTCAGGGTTGACACTGAAGCTTTCTTT. It encodes CASSFRVDTEAFF.

This chain joins TRBV27 and TRBJ2-6; tentatively, D is TRBD1 (6 bases). Trimming took off 2 bases at V and 4 bases at J, with 9 bases between the two ends. The CDR3 length is 15 residues. Looked up from germline, CDR1 is MNHEY and CDR2 is SMNVEV (reference sequence). The CDR3, as DNA: TGTGCCAGCAGTTTAAGGGGGTACGGGGCCAACGTCCTGACTTTC. It specifies CASSLRGYGANVLTF. Full variable domain (rest looked up from reference TRBV27 and TRBJ2-6): EAQVTQNPRYLITVTGKKLTVTCSQNMNHEYMSWYRQDPGLGLRQIYYSMNVEVTDKGDVPEGYKVSRKEKRNFPLILESPSPNQTSLYFCASSLRGYGANVLTFGAGSRLTVL.

There are many counts of this clone. Other DNA sequences in the sample encode the same CDR3. The rearrangement uses TRBV7-9 and TRBJ1-6, with 7 bases that match TRBD1. Germline V lookup: CDR1 SEHNR, CDR2 FQNEAQ (reference sequence). The V gene end was trimmed by 4 bases and the J gene end by 8 bases; junction bases not matched to a gene: 8. The CDR3 is 15 amino acids. The CDR3 DNA sequence: TGTGCCAGCAGCTCCCCTCGGGACAGAGATTCACCCCTCCACTTT. Translation gives CASSSPRDRDSPLHF.

This rearrangement joins TRBV6-5 to TRBJ1-1, with unresolved D. V gave up 6 bases and J gave up 0 bases, with 5 bases separating them. Germline V lookup: CDR1 MNHEY, CDR2 SVGAGI. The CDR3 loop spans 12 amino acids. The CDR3 bases are TGTGCCAGCAGACAGATGAACACTGAAGCTTTCTTT. It specifies CASRQMNTEAFF.

V is TRBV3-1 (or the pseudogene TRBV3-2) and J is TRBJ2-1; 9 bases are shared with TRBD2. The CDR3 has 15 residues. The trim removed 4 bases at V and 7 bases at J, leaving 8 bases unmatched. CDR1 is LGHDT, CDR2 YNNKEL, per germline (reference sequence). The DNA of the CDR3 is TGTGCCAGCAGCCTCACCTTGACTAGCGGTAATGAGCAGTTCTTC. This codes for CASSLTLTSGNEQFF.

The rearrangement joins TRBV6-5 to TRBJ1-3; D remains unclear. Germline lookup yields CDR1 MNHEY and CDR2 SVGAGI. There are 14 residues in the CDR3. Trimming cost V 7 bases and J 0 bases, with 10 bases left between them. The CDR3 region has the DNA TGTGCCAGCACTCGGGCGGGCTCTGGAAACACCATATATTTT. This codes for CASTRAGSGNTIYF.

This clone came up a few times. The gene calls are TRBV19 and TRBJ2-1; D is uncertain. The CDR3 has 15 residues. Trimming removed 5 bases at V and 0 bases at J, with 11 bases between. Per the germline V gene, CDR1 is LNHDA and CDR2 is SQIVND (reference sequence). The CDR3 bases are TGTGCCAGTAGTCCTTCTTATAGCTCCTACAATGAGCAGTTCTTC. Translating it yields CASSPSYSSYNEQFF. Supplemented by reference TRBV19 and TRBJ2-1, the full variable domain reads DGGITQSPKYLFRKEGQNVTLSCEQNLNHDAMYWYRQDPGQGLRLIYYSQIVNDFQKGDIAEGYSVSREKKESFPLTVTSAQKNPTAFYLCASSPSYSSYNEQFFGPGTRLTVL.

The chain carries TRBV13 and TRBJ1-2, with D possibly being TRBD1 (6 bases). The V gene's germline CDR1 is PRHDT and CDR2 FYEKMQ (reference sequence). V shed 2 bases and J shed 2 bases, with 9 bases lying between them. CDR3 size: 14 residues. The CDR3 sequence: CASSLMGHNYGYTF. In DNA, the CDR3 is TGTGCCAGCAGCTTAATGGGACACAACTATGGCTACACCTTC.